The present T cell receptor beta chain was sequenced within a study of T-cell reconstitution after alpha-beta-depleted transplantation in children. A few counts support this clonotype. Unique molecular identifiers tagged the TCRbeta library. Each CDR3 protein gets one entry after TCRdb re-called the PCR reads with MiXCR. Among over 300,000 distinct CDR3 sequences, about 9.4% were seen once, and the ten largest hold approximately 2.3%. This CDR3 region has 19 residues. Germline CDR1 is MGHRA and CDR2 is YSYEKL. V dropped 0 bases and J dropped 0 bases, with 17 bases sitting between them. The receptor's source is a human donor who donated a stem cell graft to a child with acute lymphoblastic leukemia. The sample here was PBMCs from the stem cell graft donor, taken from the stem cell graft. The rearrangement links TRBV4-1 to TRBJ1-4, with TRBD1 as a possible D gene (5 bases). Here the CDR3 DNA reads TGCGCCAGCAGCCAAGATCATCCAGGGATATCGGCAACTAATGAAAAACTGTTTTTT. This encodes CASSQDHPGISATNEKLFF.